Each of the 13 T cell receptor beta chains below was sequenced from the same sample in a study of tumor and adjacent non-tumor tissue in lung cancer. This sample's RNA came from whole unsorted tissue. The library came from three nested PCR rounds adapted from ARM-PCR protocols. MiXCR, run by TCRdb on the multiplex PCR reads, gives a single entry per CDR3 protein. In the table there are fewer than 120,000 distinct CDR3 sequences, approximately 80% of which are singletons. The source material was lung tumor tissue. The receptors originated from an older man with non-small cell lung cancer.

About this clonotype: A much larger clonotype is one base distant, so this may be a read error. V usage is TRBV6-5 and J usage is TRBJ2-2; 8 bases are a match to TRBD2. Germline CDR1 is MNHEY and CDR2 is SVGAGI. CDR3 size: 16 residues. V dropped 6 bases and J dropped 6; count of bases not matched to a gene: 12. The CDR3 DNA reads TGTGCCAGCAGGTCTCGCTCGGCGGGAGGCGCCGGGGAGCTGTTTTTT. Its protein product is CASRSRSAGGAGELFF.

This chain uses TRBV4-1 with TRBJ2-7; D possibly matches TRBD1 or TRBD2 (5 bases each). V lost 1 base and J 7 bases, leaving 14 bases between the germline ends. Germline loops: CDR1 MGHRA, CDR2 YSYEKL. This CDR3 region has 14 residues. The DNA for the CDR3 is TGCGCCAGCAGCCAAGGAGGGGATTTTGAAGAGCAGTACTTC. This gives the protein CASSQGGDFEEQYF.

As to this clonotype: At one end the junction does not follow the germline gene, possibly because of a read error. The rearrangement uses TRBV5-4 and TRBJ2-3, with a weak D call TRBD1 (5 bases). Germline CDR1 is SGHNT and CDR2 is YYREEE (reference sequence). The CDR3 is 15 residues long. The CDR3 sequence: CVRSLSQTQTDKQYF. CDR3 in DNA: TGTGTCAGGAGCCTGTCCCAGACACAGACAGATAAGCAGTATTTT.

On this clonotype itself: A much bigger clone sits one base away, suggesting this may be a read error. A read error is likely, as this CDR3 ends without the conserved phenylalanine or tryptophan. This CDR3 is CASSVVNGELFS. CDR3 bases: TGTGCCAGCAGCGTAGTAAACGGGGAGCTGTTTTCT. V gene TRBV9 combines with J gene TRBJ2-2; D gene ambiguous. Trimming cost V 0 bases and J 7 bases, with 4 bases left between them. CDR1 is SGDLS and CDR2 is YYNGEE in the germline V gene. CDR3 length: 12 residues.

Concerning this clonotype itself: Germline is not matched at one junction end, which may reflect a read error. The J gene is TRBJ2-5, the V gene TRBV11-2; TRBD2 matches 7 bases. The germline V gene has CDR1 SGHAT and CDR2 FQNNGV. This CDR3 comprises 15 residues. DNA of the CDR3: TGTGGCAGCAGCATTAGCCCCTGGACTAGTTGGACCCAGTACTTC. Translated: CGSSISPWTSWTQYF. The variable domain in full, completed from reference TRBV11-2 and TRBJ2-5, reads EAGVAQSPRYKIIEKRQSVAFWCNPISGHATLYWYQQILGQGPKLLIQFQNNGVVDDSQLPKDRFSAERLKGVDSTLKIQPAKLEDSAVYLCGSSISPWTSWTQYFGPGTRLLVL.

The chain is built from TRBV11-2 and TRBJ2-5; perhaps TRBD1 as D (5 bases). The germline CDR1 and CDR2 sequences are SGHAT and FQNNGV. CDR3 length equals 15 residues. The CDR3 loop reads CLSSLLTGEQETQYF. CDR3 DNA: TGTCTCAGCAGCCTTCTAACAGGCGAACAAGAGACCCAGTACTTC.

This clonotype occurred once. At one end the junction does not follow the germline gene, possibly because of a read error. The gene calls are TRBV6-6 and TRBJ2-3; the match to TRBD1 covers 10 bases. CDR1 is MNHNY and CDR2 is SVGAGI in the germline V gene (reference sequence). CDR3 length equals 17 residues. This CDR3 reads CASSYYLDRGRTDTQYF. CDR3 bases: TGTGCCAGCAGTTACTATCTAGACAGGGGGCGCACAGATACACAGTATTTT.

On this clonotype itself: The junction departs from germline at one end; a sequencing error may be responsible. The rearrangement joins TRBV4-1 to TRBJ2-1, with 8 bases identical to TRBD2. This CDR3 is 17 amino acids long. The V gene's germline CDR1 is MGHRA and CDR2 YSYEKL. The CDR3 sequence: CASSQVFSGKGWNEQFF. The DNA for the CDR3 is TGCGCTAGCAGTCAAGTCTTTAGCGGGAAGGGGTGGAATGAGCAGTTCTTC.

For this clonotype: This may come from a read error, since a much larger clone is one base off. This chain connects TRBV20-1 to TRBJ2-7, with TRBD2 identical over 7 bases. V shed 3 bases, J shed 2 bases, and the junction held 7 bases outside the gene matches. Germline V gene lookup returns CDR1 DFQATT and CDR2 SNEGSKA (reference sequence). CDR3 length equals 14 residues. CDR3 coding DNA: TGCAGTGCTAGGGCAGCGGGACTGCCCTACGAGCAGTACTTC. Translated: CSARAAGLPYEQYF.

The gene calls are TRBV6-1 and TRBJ2-5; D not resolved. This CDR3 has 15 amino acids. V dropped 2 bases and J dropped 5 bases, with 15 bases sitting between them. In germline, CDR1 is MNHNS, CDR2 SASEGT. CDR3 in amino acids: CASSESAVVWETQYF. The CDR3 DNA reads as TGTGCCAGCAGTGAAAGCGCTGTGGTGTGGGAGACCCAGTACTTC.

A remark on this clonotype: Since the CDR3 does not end with the conserved phenylalanine or tryptophan, this likely comes from a read error. The rearrangement joins TRBV12-3 or TRBV12-4 to TRBJ2-5; 10 nucleotides agree with TRBD2. The CDR3 has 15 residues. For the CDR3, the DNA is TGTGACAGCGGCGGGCTAGCGGGAGTGGTGGAGACCCAGTACTTG. It translates to CDSGGLAGVVETQYL.

To note about this clonotype: Relative to the germline gene, one junction end is altered; a read error may explain this. The chain carries TRBV29-1 and TRBJ2-5, with a weak D call TRBD1 (6 bases). From germline, CDR1 is SQVTM and CDR2 ANQGSEA. This CDR3 has 12 residues. CDR3 in DNA: TGCGGCGTTGAGGCAGGGGAAGAGACCAAGTACTTC. This sequence encodes CGVEAGEETKYF.

A few counts support this clonotype. The junction and the germline gene differ at one end; a read error may be behind it. The gene calls are TRBV11-2 and TRBJ2-3, with D unclear. The CDR3 spans 13 residues. Germline loops: CDR1 SGHAT, CDR2 FQNNGV. The CDR3 nucleotides read TGTGCCACGTCTGGACGGAGCATAGATACGCAGTACTTT. Encoded protein: CATSGRSIDTQYF.